This T cell receptor beta chain comes out of a study of shared clonotypes between healthy human individuals. Findings and caveats of the study: Larger richness was generally estimated for naive than memory subsets. Rarefaction gave evidence that sorted-subset sequencing remained incomplete despite large depth. The four-donor shared clonotypes exceeded non-shared clonotypes in generation probability, with non-shared ones scoring lower.

Germline trimming cut 4 bases from V and 2 bases from J; bases unmatched to any gene: 5. Germline V gene data show CDR1 as LGHNA and CDR2 as YNFKEQ. The CDR3 has 15 residues. This clone was counted between two and nine times. What it binds is unknown. TCRdb's copy holds only in-frame clones and misses some; the assay was immunoSEQ multiplex PCR. The repertoire includes about 300,000 clones, approximately 74% of them detected once, and about 9.4% sits in the top ten. This chain links TRBV4-2 with TRBJ1-5; TRBD1 matches 7 bases. This TCR derives from a man aged 25 to 45 in good health. Sequencing was done on a sample of memory CD4+ T cells sorted from blood. Regarding subset: CD45RA-negative fraction. The CDR3 region has the DNA TGTGCCAGCAGCCGGGACAGTAGGGGCAATCAGCCCCAGCATTTT. It yields the protein CASSRDSRGNQPQHF.